Following are 32 T cell receptor beta chains from one sample sequenced in a study of post-analysis software for immune sequencing data. Study-wide findings and caveats: Five TRBV segments were significantly more frequent in patients than in controls. TRBV5-6, TRBV5-1 and TRBV20-1 were among these segments.

Every TCR beta cDNA library bore unique molecular identifiers. TCRdb redid the calling of the PCR reads with MiXCR, one entry per CDR3 protein. The data hold about 500,000 distinct CDR3 sequences, with over 35% observed a single time. Antigen specificity for these receptors is unknown. The specimen was blood. Receptors originate from a girl aged 10-17 years with multiple sclerosis.

The rearrangement uses TRBV4-1 and TRBJ1-2, with D perhaps matching TRBD1 (6 bases). The CDR3 is 16 amino acids. The V and J ends lost 0 bases and 8 bases respectively, with 19 bases between them. The germline gives CDR1 MGHRA, CDR2 YSYEKL. This CDR3 is CASSQEPPGTSFGYTF. The CDR3 DNA follows: TGCGCCAGCAGCCAAGAACCTCCCGGGACATCCTTCGGCTACACCTTC.

The chain employs TRBV29-1 and TRBJ1-3, with D tentatively TRBD1 (6 bases). The CDR3 contains 12 residues. Deletions cut 5 bases from V and 2 bases from J, with 7 bases between. CDR1 is SQVTM and CDR2 is ANQGSEA in the germline V gene. The CDR3 spells CSVRTAGNTIYF. CDR3 bases: TGCAGCGTTAGGACAGCTGGAAACACCATATATTTT.

The genes are TRBV20-1 and TRBJ1-2, with 7 bases identical to TRBD1. Germline V gene sequence: CDR1 DFQATT, CDR2 SNEGSKA (reference sequence). The CDR3 consists of 13 residues. The J segment lost 8 bases and the V segment lost 5 bases, leaving 11 bases of the junction unmatched. CDR3 amino acids: CSALKDRLKGYTF. CDR3 sequence (DNA): TGCAGTGCTCTTAAGGACAGGCTAAAGGGCTACACCTTC.

The CDR3 here is CATEDREGQYF. CDR3 DNA sequence: TGTGCCACCGAGGACAGGGAAGGGCAGTATTTT. V is TRBV6-8 and J is TRBJ2-3; 8 bases are a match to TRBD1. CDR1 is MNHGY, CDR2 SAAAGT, per germline. With 10 bases clipped from V and 11 bases from J, the junction kept 8 bases outside the gene matches. The CDR3 is 11 residues long.

The rearrangement links TRBV20-1 to TRBJ1-2, with no clear D. V was shortened by 6 bases and J by 4 bases, with 15 bases between the two germline ends. Germline CDR1 DFQATT, CDR2 SNEGSKA (reference sequence). The CDR3 runs to 13 residues. CDR3 coding DNA: TGCAGTGCCCGATCGGGAGGGCCCTATGGCTACACCTTC. Translation: CSARSGGPYGYTF.

This clonotype was seen just once. The chain joins TRBV20-1 to TRBJ2-1, with 10 bases lining up with TRBD2. Germline loops: CDR1 DFQATT, CDR2 SNEGSKA (reference sequence). The CDR3 is 14 amino acids. J was trimmed by 6 bases and V by 4 bases; bases with no gene match: 6. CDR3 sequence: CSAMLAGAGNEQFF. As DNA, the CDR3 is TGCAGTGCTATGCTAGCGGGAGCTGGCAATGAGCAGTTCTTC.

This clonotype has ten or more counts. The genes are TRBV7-2 and TRBJ2-3; TRBD2 aligns across 9 bases. This CDR3 has 14 amino acids. V dropped 4 bases and J dropped 3; count of bases not matched to a gene: 2. CDR1 is SGHTA and CDR2 is FQGNSA in the germline V gene. The CDR3 DNA reads as TGTGCCAGCAGCTCGAGCGGGAGGACAGATACGCAGTATTTT. This encodes CASSSSGRTDTQYF.

CDR3 in amino acids: CASSTTAETYEQYF. The CDR3 DNA reads as TGTGCCAGCAGCACGACTGCCGAGACCTACGAGCAGTACTTC. This chain uses TRBV7-2 with TRBJ2-7; unclear D gene. The V end was cut by 5 bases, the J end by 2 bases, with 13 bases between. Per germline, CDR1 SGHTA and CDR2 FQGNSA. CDR3 length: 14 residues.

This clonotype was seen only a few times. This chain connects TRBV18 to TRBJ2-7; D unclear. V dropped 1 base and J dropped 0 bases, with 4 bases sitting between them. Germline V CDR1 and CDR2: KGHSH, LQKENI. CDR3 size: 13 residues. The CDR3 is CASSPRSSYEQYF. Here the CDR3 DNA reads TGTGCCAGCTCACCACGGAGCTCCTACGAGCAGTACTTC.

The genes are TRBV7-9 and TRBJ1-2; D gene ambiguous. Trimming removed 4 bases from V and 5 bases from J, with 8 bases in between. The CDR3 runs to 12 residues. Germline V CDR1 and CDR2: SEHNR, FQNEAQ (reference sequence). In DNA, the CDR3 is TGTGCCAGCAGCTCGAAGGAGTATGGCTACACCTTC. This gives the protein CASSSKEYGYTF. The full variable domain, its missing parts supplied by reference TRBV7-9 and TRBJ1-2, is DTGVSQNPRHKITKRGQNVTFRCDPISEHNRLYWYRQTLGQGPEFLTYFQNEAQLEKSRLLSDRFSAERPKGSFSTLEIQRTEQGDSAMYLCASSSKEYGYTFGSGTRLTVV.

The chain recombines TRBV20-1 with TRBJ2-1, with 13 bases that match TRBD2. The germline gives CDR1 DFQATT, CDR2 SNEGSKA (reference sequence). The CDR3 totals 14 residues. V trimming: 6 bases; J trimming: 8 bases; junction bases outside the gene matches: 7. As DNA, the CDR3 is TGCAGTGCCCGGACTAGCGGGAGTTTCTATGAGCAGTTCTTC. This gives the protein CSARTSGSFYEQFF.

The chain employs TRBV7-2 and TRBJ2-1; TRBD2 matches at 10 bases. The CDR3 extends over 15 amino acids. V gave up 3 bases and J gave up 6 bases; unmatched junction bases: 5. Germline V lookup: CDR1 SGHTA, CDR2 FQGNSA. The CDR3 coding sequence is TGTGCCAGCAGCTTTTTTAGCGGGAGGATCAATGAGCAGTTCTTC. It codes for CASSFFSGRINEQFF.

This chain joins TRBV10-3 and TRBJ1-2; 7 bases align to TRBD1. The CDR3 has 17 amino acids. Germline CDR1 ENHRY, CDR2 SYGVKD. The ends lost 4 bases at V and 2 bases at J; junction bases unmatched: 13. The DNA of the CDR3 is TGTGCCATCAGTGCCGCCGGGACAGCGAAAATCAACTATGGCTACACCTTC. This codes for CAISAAGTAKINYGYTF.

The chain has TRBV30 and TRBJ2-1; D unresolved. V lost 4 bases to trimming and J lost 2 bases, with 9 bases between them. The V gene's germline CDR1 is GTSNPN and CDR2 SVGIG (reference sequence). The CDR3 contains 13 residues. The CDR3 sequence: CAWTDHPYNEQFF. The CDR3 DNA sequence: TGTGCCTGGACAGACCATCCCTACAATGAGCAGTTCTTC.

This chain joins TRBV20-1 and TRBJ2-2; D might be TRBD1 or TRBD2, each matching 6 bases. Germline V gene data show CDR1 as DFQATT and CDR2 as SNEGSKA (reference sequence). This CDR3 spans 15 amino acids. Trimming took off 3 bases at V and 2 bases at J, with 13 bases between the two ends. This chain's CDR3 is CSARLGGPNTGELFF. The CDR3 bases are TGCAGTGCTAGGTTGGGGGGCCCCAACACCGGGGAGCTGTTTTTT.

V is TRBV12-3 or TRBV12-4 and J is TRBJ1-6; unclear D gene. The CDR3 totals 14 residues. V was trimmed by 5 bases and J by 9 bases, leaving 14 bases between them. CDR3: CASSQTGVSSPLHF. CDR3 DNA: TGTGCCAGCAGTCAGACCGGCGTGAGTTCACCCCTCCACTTT.

The chain links TRBV28 to TRBJ2-5; 7 nucleotides line up with TRBD1. The length of the CDR3 is 13 residues. The V and J ends lost 7 bases and 9 bases, in that order; junction bases with no gene match: 11. The germline gives CDR1 MDHEN, CDR2 SYDVKM. The CDR3 is CASTDGDSWAQYF. The CDR3 region has the DNA TGTGCCAGCACCGATGGGGACAGTTGGGCCCAGTACTTC. The whole variable domain, remainder taken from reference TRBV28 and TRBJ2-5, is DVKVTQSSRYLVKRTGEKVFLECVQDMDHENMFWYRQDPGLGLRLIYFSYDVKMKEKGDIPEGYSVSREKKERFSLILESASTNQTSMYLCASTDGDSWAQYFGPGTRLLVL.

The CDR3 coding sequence is TGCGCCAGCAGAAAAACAGGGCTCGAGCGGGATTGGGCCAAAAACATTCAGTACTTC. Encoded protein: CASRKTGLERDWAKNIQYF. The chain has TRBV10-1 and TRBJ2-4, with D possibly being TRBD2 (7 bases). Trimming stripped 6 bases from V and 1 base from J, with 25 bases between. The V gene's germline CDR1 is WNHNN and CDR2 SYGVQD (reference sequence). The CDR3 length is 19 residues.

This chain joins TRBV29-1 and TRBJ1-1; D is unclear. V dropped 4 bases and J dropped 4 bases, with 7 bases sitting between them. CDR1 and CDR2 (germline): SQVTM, ANQGSEA. This CDR3 has 11 residues. In DNA, the CDR3 is TGCAGCGTTGCAACGATCACTGAAGCTTTCTTT. Encoded protein: CSVATITEAFF. The full variable domain, its missing parts supplied by reference TRBV29-1 and TRBJ1-1, is SAVISQKPSRDICQRGTSLTIQCQVDSQVTMMFWYRQQPGQSLTLIATANQGSEATYESGFVIDKFPISRPNLTFSTLTVSNMSPEDSSIYLCSVATITEAFFGQGTRLTVV.

This sequence joins TRBV6-1 and TRBJ1-2; D is possibly TRBD1 (5 bases). Looked up from germline, CDR1 is MNHNS and CDR2 is SASEGT. V shed 7 bases and J shed 4 bases, with 19 bases lying between them. CDR3 length: 15 amino acids. DNA of the CDR3: TGTGCCAGCATGCTGGACATCTCCCTAGCCTATGGCTACACCTTC. Translating gives CASMLDISLAYGYTF.

The chain uses TRBV20-1 and TRBJ2-4; D gene ambiguous. The length of the CDR3 is 11 residues. Between the trimmed V and J ends, which lost 6 bases and 8 bases, there was a span of 11 bases. Germline-derived CDR1 and CDR2 are DFQATT and SNEGSKA (reference sequence). CDR3 residues: CSAQEVDIQYF. The CDR3, as DNA: TGCAGTGCCCAGGAAGTAGACATTCAGTACTTC.

This chain links TRBV7-9 with TRBJ1-2; TRBD1 matches at 7 bases. Germline CDR1 SEHNR, CDR2 FQNEAQ (reference sequence). V lost 4 bases, J lost 5 bases, and 7 bases stayed unmatched. The CDR3 runs to 14 residues. The CDR3 is CASSSWDSGYGYTF. The CDR3 DNA reads TGTGCCAGCAGCTCCTGGGACAGCGGGTATGGCTACACCTTC. The full variable domain, with the rest looked up from reference TRBV7-9 and TRBJ1-2, is DTGVSQNPRHKITKRGQNVTFRCDPISEHNRLYWYRQTLGQGPEFLTYFQNEAQLEKSRLLSDRFSAERPKGSFSTLEIQRTEQGDSAMYLCASSSWDSGYGYTFGSGTRLTVV.

The chain couples TRBV20-1 to TRBJ2-7; TRBD2 matches 7 bases. The J call is in doubt because the DNA end fits TRBJ2-5 better. From germline, CDR1 is DFQATT and CDR2 SNEGSKA (reference sequence). The CDR3 runs 13 residues. This CDR3 reads CSARSGAGGTQYF. In nucleotides, the CDR3 is TGCAGTGCTAGAAGCGGGGCCGGAGGGACCCAGTACTTC.

Here the CDR3 DNA reads TGTGCCATCAGTGAGTCGACAGAGACCTATGGCTACACCTTC. Translated: CAISESTETYGYTF. The gene calls are TRBV10-3 and TRBJ1-2; possible D gene TRBD1, 5 bases. Germline CDR1 ENHRY, CDR2 SYGVKD. Trimming shortened V by 0 bases and J by 4 bases, and 9 bases separated the two germline ends. The CDR3 is 14 amino acids.

There are a few counts of this clonotype. The chain combines TRBV20-1 with TRBJ2-7; TRBD1 matches 7 bases. The CDR3 runs 13 residues. The V and J ends lost 5 bases and 3 bases, in that order; junction bases with no gene match: 7. From germline, CDR1 is DFQATT and CDR2 SNEGSKA (reference sequence). CDR3 nucleotides: TGCAGTGCTGATCCGGGACAGAGCTACGAGCAGTACTTC. Translation gives CSADPGQSYEQYF.

The chain combines TRBV7-2 with TRBJ2-7, with D possibly being TRBD1 (6 bases). Trimming removed 1 base from V and 0 bases from J, with 25 bases in between. The CDR3 extends over 20 amino acids. Germline assignment: CDR1 SGHTA and CDR2 FQGNSA. CDR3 protein: CASSLGRGGLGYRSSYEQYF. DNA of the CDR3: TGTGCCAGCAGCTTAGGCCGAGGGGGTCTGGGCTACCGGAGCTCCTACGAGCAGTACTTC.

This clonotype has more than one count but fewer than ten. This CDR3 is CSARDLLGFRDYGYTF. CDR3 sequence (DNA): TGCAGTGCTAGAGATTTGCTCGGTTTTAGGGACTATGGCTACACCTTC. The rearrangement uses TRBV20-1 and TRBJ1-2; D gene ambiguous. V lost 0 bases and J 3 bases, leaving 17 bases between the germline ends. Germline lookup yields CDR1 DFQATT and CDR2 SNEGSKA (reference sequence). The CDR3 is 16 amino acids.

This clonotype occurred a few times. This chain connects TRBV12-3 or TRBV12-4 to TRBJ2-3; D unresolved. The V gene lost 6 bases and the J gene lost 0 bases, with 13 bases spanning the gap. The length of the CDR3 is 15 residues. This chain's CDR3 is CASRVSRASTDTQYF. CDR3 sequence (DNA): TGTGCCAGCAGAGTATCTAGGGCTAGCACAGATACGCAGTATTTT.

Note on this clonotype: The germline gene is not matched at one end of the junction; a read error may be the cause. This chain uses TRBV7-9 with TRBJ2-2, with D possibly being TRBD2 (5 bases). CDR1 is SEHNR and CDR2 is FQNEAQ in the germline V gene (reference sequence). CDR3 length: 15 amino acids. The chain's CDR3 is CASSFSNTNTGERFF. CDR3 DNA: TGTGCCAGCAGCTTTTCGAACACGAACACCGGGGAGCGGTTTTTT.

The rearrangement uses TRBV29-1 and TRBJ2-5, with 7 bases fitting TRBD1. The better agreement between TRBJ2-7 and the DNA end casts doubt on the J call. Germline CDR1 and CDR2: SQVTM and ANQGSEA. The CDR3 runs to 12 residues. The CDR3 region has the DNA TGCAGCGTCTTCGGGACAGAGTACGAGCAGTACTTC. It yields the protein CSVFGTEYEQYF.

The V call is TRBV7-2, the J call TRBJ1-5; D remains ambiguous. In germline, CDR1 is SGHTA, CDR2 FQGNSA. Trimming pared 2 bases from V and 0 bases from J, leaving 11 bases between. The CDR3 loop spans 16 amino acids. DNA of the CDR3: TGTGCCAGCAGCTTAAGTTTAGGGAGTAGCAATCAGCCCCAGCATTTT. It translates to CASSLSLGSSNQPQHF.

V and J are TRBV7-2 and TRBJ2-3; D unresolved. Trimming removed 0 bases from V and 6 bases from J, with 10 bases in between. Germline CDR1 is SGHTA and CDR2 is FQGNSA. The CDR3 spans 14 residues. CDR3 in amino acids: CASSLAGTMDTQYF. The DNA of the CDR3 is TGTGCCAGCAGCTTAGCGGGAACGATGGATACGCAGTATTTT.